The 20 T cell receptor beta chains given below trace back to one sample, sequenced in a study of blood T cell repertoires in COVID-19. Repertoires were generated with immunoSEQ multiplex PCR, while TCRdb's copy carries only in-frame clones and drops some. The repertoire holds some 59,000 clones, around 89% seen once, with less than 2% in the top ten. Material for sequencing was peripheral blood. These receptors originate from a man aged 60-69 years with acute or convalescent COVID-19.

This rearrangement joins TRBV24-1 to TRBJ1-6; 8 nucleotides line up with TRBD1. Germline CDR1 KGHDR, CDR2 SFDVKD. The CDR3 sequence is 14 residues long. The junction had 2 bases not matched to a gene; V was cut back by 5 bases and J by 6 bases. In nucleotides, the CDR3 is TGTGCCACCAGTGCGGGACAGGCTAATTCACCCCTCCACTTT. As protein: CATSAGQANSPLHF.

In its sample, this clone was seen a few times. The V call is TRBV9, the J call TRBJ1-3, with no clear D. The germline CDR1 and CDR2 sequences are SGDLS and YYNGEE. Trimming took off 0 bases at V and 3 bases at J, with 16 bases between the two ends. The CDR3 covers 17 residues. CDR3: CASSVEPTLRFGNTIYF. The CDR3 DNA sequence: TGTGCCAGCAGCGTAGAACCAACTCTTCGCTTTGGAAACACCATATATTTT.

The J gene is TRBJ1-1, the V gene TRBV14, with D maybe TRBD1 (6 bases). The CDR3 loop spans 14 amino acids. V was cut by 3 bases and J by 10 bases, with 18 bases left in between. CDR1 SGHDN and CDR2 FVKESK come from the germline V gene. CDR3 DNA sequence: TGTGCCAGCAGCCAGGCAGGGGAATCGGGAGGAGCTTTCTTT. Amino acid sequence: CASSQAGESGGAFF.

V and J are TRBV7-9 and TRBJ1-1; 8 positions match TRBD1. Germline V gives CDR1 SEHNR, CDR2 FQNEAQ (reference sequence). The trim removed 2 bases at V and 0 bases at J, leaving 5 bases unmatched. The CDR3 length is 16 residues. The CDR3 nucleotides are TGTGCCAGCAGCTTACAGGGGGCTGGGGTGAACACTGAAGCTTTCTTT. This gives the protein CASSLQGAGVNTEAFF.

This clone appeared once. The chain combines TRBV7-9 with TRBJ1-6; a possible D gene is TRBD1 (5 bases). The ends were cut back, 5 bases at V and 7 bases at J, with 12 bases in the middle. CDR3 length: 14 residues. Germline lookup yields CDR1 SEHNR and CDR2 FQNEAQ (reference sequence). The DNA for the CDR3 is TGTGCCAGCAGCGCGGGACTCCCGAATTCACCCCTCCACTTT. This gives the protein CASSAGLPNSPLHF.

J is TRBJ2-5 and V is TRBV5-1, with 9 bases fitting TRBD1. CDR1 SGHRS and CDR2 YFSETQ come from the germline V gene. V lost 2 bases and J lost 5; bases outside the gene matches: 4. This CDR3 is built from 14 residues. The CDR3, as DNA: TGCGCCAGCAGCTTTGGAGGGACAGGGGAGACCCAGTACTTC. Translation: CASSFGGTGETQYF.

The chain joins TRBV29-1 to TRBJ1-4; 8 bases map to TRBD1. V lost 6 bases, J lost 3 bases, and 3 bases stayed unmatched. This CDR3 is 13 amino acids long. CDR1 and CDR2 (germline): SQVTM, ANQGSEA. CDR3 protein: CSVGRGPNEKLFF. The CDR3, as DNA: TGCAGCGTGGGCAGGGGGCCTAATGAAAAACTGTTTTTT.

The CDR3 sequence is CASSAQLGEIQYF. CDR3 coding DNA: TGTGCCAGCAGTGCCCAGCTCGGGGAGATTCAGTACTTC. This chain joins TRBV6-1 and TRBJ2-4, with D possibly being TRBD2 (5 bases). In germline, CDR1 is MNHNS, CDR2 SASEGT. V lost 4 bases and J lost 10, with 14 bases in between. CDR3 length equals 13 residues.

The chain joins TRBV10-3 to TRBJ1-1, with 9 bases aligning to TRBD1. Germline loops: CDR1 ENHRY, CDR2 SYGVKD. Germline trimming cut 7 bases from V and 7 bases from J; bases unmatched to any gene: 10. This CDR3 comprises 14 residues. CDR3 amino acids: CAITQGAKGDEAFF. CDR3 DNA sequence: TGTGCCATCACACAGGGGGCCAAGGGGGATGAAGCTTTCTTT.

The chain is built from TRBV3-1 (or the pseudogene TRBV3-2) and TRBJ2-7, with TRBD2 matching over 13 bases. From germline, CDR1 is LGHDT and CDR2 YNNKEL (reference sequence). The junction had 0 bases not matched to a gene; V was cut back by 0 bases and J by 1 base. CDR3 size: 16 residues. CDR3 in DNA: TGTGCCAGCAGCCAAGAGGGACTAGCGGGGTCCTACGAGCAGTACTTC. Its protein is CASSQEGLAGSYEQYF.

As regards this clone: Different DNA sequences within this sample yield the same CDR3. The chain uses TRBV29-1 and TRBJ2-7, with D tentatively TRBD2 (5 bases). The CDR3 totals 13 residues. Germline CDR1 is SQVTM and CDR2 is ANQGSEA. Trimming cost V 0 bases and J 3 bases, with 9 bases left between them. CDR3 in amino acids: CSVEDEGSYEQYF. The CDR3 nucleotides are TGCAGCGTTGAAGATGAGGGAAGCTACGAGCAGTACTTC.

This clone was recorded a few times. This chain connects TRBV7-9 to TRBJ2-3; maybe TRBD2 (5 bases). Germline CDR1 is SEHNR and CDR2 is FQNEAQ (reference sequence). The V end lost 5 bases, the J end lost 4 bases, and 25 bases lay between the germline ends. This CDR3 is built from 18 residues. The CDR3 sequence is CASSPLKYTPSGSDTQYF. The CDR3 DNA reads TGTGCCAGCAGCCCCTTAAAATACACTCCTTCGGGGTCAGATACGCAGTATTTT.

The rearrangement joins TRBV5-1 to TRBJ1-1; the D is unclear. CDR1 is SGHRS and CDR2 is YFSETQ in the germline V gene. This CDR3 is built from 14 residues. V was trimmed by 2 bases and J by 5 bases, leaving 13 bases between them. The CDR3 loop is CASSLWAVGTEAFF. CDR3 in DNA: TGCGCCAGCAGCTTATGGGCCGTCGGAACTGAAGCTTTCTTT.

The chain is built from TRBV7-2 and TRBJ1-2, with TRBD1 matching 7 bases. Germline CDR1 and CDR2: SGHTA and FQGNSA. The CDR3 has 15 amino acids. V shed 2 bases, J shed 2 bases, and the junction held 5 bases outside the gene matches. This CDR3 is CASSLTPTGNYGYTF. In DNA, the CDR3 is TGTGCCAGCAGCTTAACCCCGACAGGGAACTATGGCTACACCTTC. The whole variable domain, remainder taken from reference TRBV7-2 and TRBJ1-2, is GAGVSQSPSNKVTEKGKDVELRCDPISGHTALYWYRQSLGQGLEFLIYFQGNSAPDKSGLPSDRFSAERTGGSVSTLTIQRTQQEDSAVYLCASSLTPTGNYGYTFGSGTRLTVV.

V is TRBV10-3 and J is TRBJ2-5, with 10 bases lining up with TRBD2. CDR3 length: 15 amino acids. The V segment lost 2 bases and the J segment 2 bases; nucleotides outside the gene matches: 2. Looked up from germline, CDR1 is ENHRY and CDR2 is SYGVKD. The CDR3 protein is CAISEGLAAQETQYF. The CDR3 DNA follows: TGTGCCATCAGTGAGGGACTAGCGGCTCAAGAGACCCAGTACTTC.

In DNA form, the CDR3 reads TGTGCCAGCATTCCGACAGGGAGTAAAAACATTCAGTACTTC. This codes for CASIPTGSKNIQYF. The V gene is TRBV6-6, the J gene TRBJ2-4; 7 nucleotides line up with TRBD1. The CDR3 length is 14 residues. V lost 7 bases to trimming and J lost 4 bases; unmatched junction nucleotides: 7. The germline CDR1 and CDR2 sequences are MNHNY and SVGAGI (reference sequence).

This clone was counted only a few times. The chain is built from TRBV3-1 (or the pseudogene TRBV3-2) and TRBJ1-1, with unresolved D. The CDR3 spans 13 residues. Looked up from germline, CDR1 is LGHDT and CDR2 is YNNKEL (reference sequence). Trimming cost V 1 base and J 7 bases, with 10 bases left between them. As DNA, the CDR3 is TGTGCCAGCAGCCAAGTCGATAGTCTTGAAGCTTTCTTT. Its protein is CASSQVDSLEAFF.

The chain combines TRBV2 with TRBJ2-3; 10 nucleotides agree with TRBD1. Germline-derived CDR1 and CDR2 are SNHLY and FYNNEI. Unmatched junction bases numbered 5, after V lost 7 bases and J lost 1 base. The CDR3 extends over 15 amino acids. The CDR3 DNA sequence: TGTGCCAGCAACCGACAGGGGGCGCGCACAGATACGCAGTATTTT. Protein product: CASNRQGARTDTQYF.

V is TRBV2 and J is TRBJ2-5, with a possible D match to TRBD1 (6 bases). Trimming took 3 bases from V and 1 from J, leaving 15 bases between them. CDR3 length: 16 residues. From germline, CDR1 is SNHLY and CDR2 FYNNEI. This chain's CDR3 is CASSEAPTGPQETQYF. The CDR3 DNA reads as TGTGCCAGCAGTGAGGCCCCTACAGGGCCCCAAGAGACCCAGTACTTC.

The chain combines TRBV23-1 with TRBJ2-7; D is uncertain. TRBV23-1 belongs to the ORF category, with a function that is uncertain. CDR3 size: 10 residues. Trimming removed 8 bases at V and 7 bases at J, with 9 bases between. The CDR3 reads CASVSREQYF. The CDR3 DNA follows: TGCGCCAGCGTTTCCCGGGAGCAGTACTTC.